This paragraph covers one TCR beta chain sequence. The antigen is unknown. Trimming stripped 4 bases from V and 0 bases from J, with 14 bases between. This CDR3 spans 16 amino acids. Germline lookup yields CDR1 SGHRS and CDR2 YFSETQ. PCR was performed using 60 Vbeta and 13 Jbeta primers. Profiled with immunoSEQ multiplex PCR; TCRdb holds only in-frame clones, not every one. This sample has 180,000 or so clones, with around 83% found just once. This sample stems from a study of cytomegalovirus exposure and HLA in healthy donors. Findings and caveats of the study: Reports indicate that TCR beta sequences accurately predicted the HLA-A and HLA-B alleles of most subjects. A few CMV-associated chains proved CMV antigen-specific in vitro. More clonal expansion characterized HLA-associated TCR beta chains than equally common others in a later analysis.

The receptor's source is a woman in her forties or fifties in good health and CMV-seropositive. The sequencing sample was made of PBMCs. The genes are TRBV5-1 and TRBJ2-1, with D tentatively TRBD2 (5 bases). The CDR3 bases are TGCGCCAGCAGCCCCGGACGGGGAAGCTCCTACAATGAGCAGTTCTTC. This translates into CASSPGRGSSYNEQFF.